These 3 T cell receptor beta chains were sequenced from one sample in a study of radiotherapy plus CTLA-4 blockade in lung cancer. The repertoire was sequenced with immunoSEQ multiplex PCR; TCRdb's copy has only in-frame clones and lacks some. This table has roughly 110,000 clones, approximately 87% appearing once. The sample here was peripheral blood, taken from a patient treated with radiotherapy plus ipilimumab. The receptors come from a human donor with non-small cell lung cancer that progressed on radiotherapy plus ipilimumab. Some clones in this sample may be carry-over from other donors' samples.

This chain links TRBV7-2 with TRBJ2-1; D is perhaps TRBD1 or TRBD2 (5 bases each). The V gene lost 5 bases and the J gene lost 7 bases, with 18 bases spanning the gap. The V gene's germline CDR1 is SGHTA and CDR2 FQGNSA. The CDR3 has 15 residues. Here the CDR3 reads CASSRTQGVGNEQFF. Written as DNA, the CDR3 is TGTGCCAGCAGCAGGACCCAGGGAGTTGGTAATGAGCAGTTCTTC.

In nucleotides, the CDR3 is TGTGCCTGGAGTGCTGACAGGGCCCCTATGAACACTGAAGCTTTCTTT. Amino acids: CAWSADRAPMNTEAFF. The rearrangement links TRBV30 to TRBJ1-1; 7 nucleotides agree with TRBD1. The germline gives CDR1 GTSNPN, CDR2 SVGIG (reference sequence). The CDR3 consists of 16 residues. With V trimmed by 1 base and J by 0 bases, 8 bases remained unmatched.

The V call is TRBV11-3, the J call TRBJ1-1; TRBD1 aligns across 9 bases. Looked up from germline, CDR1 is SGHNT and CDR2 is YENEEA. J was trimmed by 0 bases and V by 1 base; bases with no gene match: 6. The CDR3 sequence is 17 residues long. DNA for the CDR3: TGTGCCAGCAGCTTAGGGACAGGGGACATTATGAACACTGAAGCTTTCTTT. It specifies CASSLGTGDIMNTEAFF. Drawing the rest from reference TRBV11-3 and TRBJ1-1, the complete variable domain is EAGVVQSPRYKIIEKKQPVAFWCNPISGHNTLYWYLQNLGQGPELLIRYENEEAVDDSQLPKDRFSAERLKGVDSTLKIQPAELGDSAVYLCASSLGTGDIMNTEAFFGQGTRLTVV.